This T cell receptor (beta chain) came from a study of T cell changes during pregnancy in multiple sclerosis. Germline values: CDR1 LNHDA, CDR2 SQIVND (reference sequence). The V and J ends lost 0 bases and 4 bases respectively, with 9 bases between them. The CDR3 contains 15 residues. TCRdb's table, derived via immunoSEQ multiplex PCR, lists solely in-frame clones and lacks some. This sample has roughly 100,000 clones, with under 95% found just once. The rearrangement uses TRBV19 and TRBJ2-2; D is unresolved. The receptor was derived from a female donor with multiple sclerosis, enrolled in a pregnancy study. The sequencing here drew on peripheral blood, taken before pregnancy. The CDR3 reads CASSIESVRTGELFF. CDR3 nucleotides: TGTGCCAGTAGTATAGAAAGCGTTCGCACCGGGGAGCTGTTTTTT.